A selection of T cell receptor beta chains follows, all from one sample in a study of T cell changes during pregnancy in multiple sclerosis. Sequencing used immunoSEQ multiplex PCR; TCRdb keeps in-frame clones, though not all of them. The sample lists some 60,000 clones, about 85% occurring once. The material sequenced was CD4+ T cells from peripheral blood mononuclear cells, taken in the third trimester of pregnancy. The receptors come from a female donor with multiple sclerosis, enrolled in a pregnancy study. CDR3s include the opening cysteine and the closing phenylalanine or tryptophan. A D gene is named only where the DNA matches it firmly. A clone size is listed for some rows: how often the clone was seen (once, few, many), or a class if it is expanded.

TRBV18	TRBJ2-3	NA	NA	CASSPPRVSPSSYDTQYF	TGTGCCAGCTCACCACCGAGGGTATCGCCTAGCTCTTACGATACGCAGTATTTT
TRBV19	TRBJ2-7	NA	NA	CASSSGTYEQYF	TGTGCCAGTAGTAGCGGGACCTACGAGCAGTACTTC
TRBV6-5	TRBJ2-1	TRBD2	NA	CASSRLAGGNNEQFF	TGTGCCAGCAGCCGACTAGCGGGAGGGAACAATGAGCAGTTCTTC
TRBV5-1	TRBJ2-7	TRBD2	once	CASSAGLVGYEQYF	TGCGCCAGCAGCGCGGGACTAGTGGGGTACGAGCAGTACTTC
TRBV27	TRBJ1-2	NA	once	CASSLDRTYGYTF	TGTGCCAGCAGTTTGGACAGAACCTATGGCTACACCTTC
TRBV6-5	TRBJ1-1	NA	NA	CASSPGGDTEAFF	TGTGCCAGCAGTCCGGGGGGGGACACTGAAGCTTTCTTT
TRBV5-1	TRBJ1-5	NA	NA	CASSLEGGHQPQHF	TGCGCCAGCAGCTTGGAGGGAGGGCATCAGCCCCAGCATTTT
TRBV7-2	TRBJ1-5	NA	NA	CASSLDGNNQPQHF	TGTGCCAGCAGTCTTGACGGGAACAATCAGCCCCAGCATTTT
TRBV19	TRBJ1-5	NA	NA	CASHGRGLQPQHF	TGTGCCAGCCACGGCAGGGGTCTTCAGCCCCAGCATTTT
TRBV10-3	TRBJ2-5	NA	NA	CAISGSSGVGETQYF	TGTGCCATCAGTGGTTCGTCGGGGGTCGGGGAGACCCAGTACTTC
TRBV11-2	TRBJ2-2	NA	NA	CASSLVYAARSTGELFF	TGTGCCAGCAGCTTAGTTTACGCGGCGCGTAGCACCGGGGAGCTGTTTTTT
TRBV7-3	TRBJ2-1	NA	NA	CASSFSADNEQFF	TGTGCCAGCAGCTTTTCGGCGGACAATGAGCAGTTCTTC
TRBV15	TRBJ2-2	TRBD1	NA	CATSIDRGSATGELFF	TGTGCCACCTCGATAGACAGGGGGTCTGCCACCGGGGAGCTGTTTTTT
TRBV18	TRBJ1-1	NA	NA	CASFGQTNTEAFF	TGTGCCAGCTTCGGACAGACGAACACTGAAGCTTTCTTT
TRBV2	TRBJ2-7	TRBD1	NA	CASARDRSYEQYF	TGTGCCAGCGCCAGGGACAGATCCTACGAGCAGTACTTC
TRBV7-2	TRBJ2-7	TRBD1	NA	CASSFETGGYEQYF	TGTGCCAGCAGCTTTGAAACAGGGGGCTACGAGCAGTACTTC
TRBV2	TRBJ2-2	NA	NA	CASSEGFDSFNTGELFF	TGTGCCAGCAGTGAAGGGTTCGACAGCTTTAACACCGGGGAGCTGTTTTTT
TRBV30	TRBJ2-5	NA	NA	CARSGQETQYF	TGTGCCCGAAGCGGACAAGAGACCCAGTACTTC
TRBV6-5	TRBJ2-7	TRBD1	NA	CASKPGTGGYEQYF	TGTGCCAGCAAGCCAGGGACAGGGGGCTACGAGCAGTACTTC
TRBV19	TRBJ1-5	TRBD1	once	CASSQGAQQPQHF	TGTGCCAGTAGCCAGGGGGCGCAACAGCCCCAGCATTTT
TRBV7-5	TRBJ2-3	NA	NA	CVRSLGRGWYLGTDTQYF	TGTGTCAGAAGCTTAGGAAGGGGATGGTATTTAGGCACAGATACGCAGTATTTT
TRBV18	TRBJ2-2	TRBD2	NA	CASSQSIAGGTNTGELFF	TGTGCCAGCTCACAATCCATAGCGGGAGGTACGAACACCGGGGAGCTGTTTTTT
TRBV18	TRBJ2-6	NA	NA	CASSPQGGSGANVLTF	TGTGCCAGCTCCCCCCAGGGGGGCTCTGGGGCCAACGTCCTGACTTTC
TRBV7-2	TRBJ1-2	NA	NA	CASSLGGHLVGYTF	TGTGCCAGCAGCTTAGGAGGACATCTCGTAGGCTACACCTTC
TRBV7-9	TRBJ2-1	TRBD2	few	CASEHYPGLGGNEQFF	TGTGCCAGCGAACATTATCCGGGACTAGGGGGCAATGAGCAGTTCTTC
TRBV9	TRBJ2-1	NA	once	CASSVEAMGAGAPNEQFF	TGTGCCAGCAGCGTAGAGGCTATGGGGGCGGGAGCCCCGAATGAGCAGTTCTTC
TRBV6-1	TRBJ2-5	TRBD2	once	CASSGGLAQETQYF	TGTGCCAGCAGTGGGGGACTAGCGCAAGAGACCCAGTACTTC
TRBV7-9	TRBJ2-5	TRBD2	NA	CASSFSTSGAFRETQYF	TGTGCCAGCAGCTTCTCGACTAGCGGGGCTTTCAGGGAGACCCAGTACTTC
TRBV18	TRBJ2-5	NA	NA	CASSPGLTQETQYF	TGTGCCAGCTCTCCGGGATTAACTCAAGAGACCCAGTACTTC
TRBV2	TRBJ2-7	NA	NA	CASSEDTGMSYEQYF	TGTGCCAGCAGTGAAGATACAGGGATGTCGTACGAGCAGTACTTC
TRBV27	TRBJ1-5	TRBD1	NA	CASSSPGQGNQPQHF	TGTGCCAGCAGTTCACCGGGACAGGGGAATCAGCCCCAGCATTTT
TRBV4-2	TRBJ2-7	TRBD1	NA	CASSPSAGDSSYEQYF	TGTGCCAGCAGCCCCTCGGCAGGGGACAGTTCCTACGAGCAGTACTTC
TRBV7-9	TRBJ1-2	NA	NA	CASSLGAGEMGYTF	TGTGCCAGCAGCTTAGGTGCAGGGGAGATGGGCTACACCTTC
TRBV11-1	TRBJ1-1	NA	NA	CASSPHAWGGVTEAFF	TGTGCCAGCAGCCCTCACGCCTGGGGGGGTGTTACTGAAGCTTTCTTT
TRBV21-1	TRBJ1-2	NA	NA	CASRKGRRREDYGYTF	TGTGCCAGCAGAAAAGGGAGACGGAGGGAGGACTATGGCTACACCTTC
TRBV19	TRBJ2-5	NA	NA	CASSRNQETQYF	TGTGCCAGTAGCAGGAACCAAGAGACCCAGTACTTC
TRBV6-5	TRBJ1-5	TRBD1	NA	CASRQGIQPQHF	TGTGCCAGCAGACAGGGGATTCAGCCCCAGCATTTT
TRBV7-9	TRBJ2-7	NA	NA	CASSLEALSGIYEQYF	TGTGCCAGCAGCTTAGAGGCGTTGTCAGGGATCTACGAGCAGTACTTC
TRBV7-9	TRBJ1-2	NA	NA	CASSLVGAANYGYTF	TGTGCCAGCAGCTTAGTAGGGGCAGCTAACTATGGCTACACCTTC
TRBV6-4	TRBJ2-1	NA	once	CASSANRAQDGEQFF	TGTGCCAGCAGTGCGAACAGGGCCCAGGATGGTGAGCAGTTCTTC
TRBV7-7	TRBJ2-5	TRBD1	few	CASSRDRETQYF	TGTGCCAGCAGCAGGGACAGAGAGACCCAGTACTTC
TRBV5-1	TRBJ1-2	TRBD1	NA	CASSFDRENGYTF	TGCGCCAGCAGCTTCGACAGGGAAAATGGCTACACCTTC
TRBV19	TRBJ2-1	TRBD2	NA	CASRAASGNYNEQFF	TGTGCCAGTAGGGCGGCTAGCGGGAACTACAATGAGCAGTTCTTC
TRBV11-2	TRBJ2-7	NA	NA	CASSPQGQGLVGQYF	TGTGCCAGCAGCCCCCAGGGGCAGGGTCTGGTCGGGCAGTACTTC
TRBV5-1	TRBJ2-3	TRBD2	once	CASSPASGGFERDTQYF	TGCGCCAGCAGCCCGGCCAGCGGGGGTTTTGAGAGAGATACGCAGTATTTT
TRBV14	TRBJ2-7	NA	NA	CASSQPSGQTIYEQYF	TGTGCCAGCAGCCAACCATCGGGACAAACCATCTACGAGCAGTACTTC
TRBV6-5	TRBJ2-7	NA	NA	CASSYGPLGSYEQYF	TGTGCCAGCAGTTATGGGCCTTTAGGCTCCTACGAGCAGTACTTC
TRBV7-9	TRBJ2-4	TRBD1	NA	CASSLIQGGLAKNIQYF	TGTGCCAGCAGCCTAATCCAAGGGGGCCTGGCCAAAAACATTCAGTACTTC
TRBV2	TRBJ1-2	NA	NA	CASSEGRLQFYGYTF	TGTGCCAGCAGTGAGGGGCGGCTTCAGTTCTATGGCTACACCTTC
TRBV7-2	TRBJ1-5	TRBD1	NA	CASSLSQGGLNYQPQHF	TGTGCCAGCAGCTTATCCCAGGGGGGACTCAATTATCAGCCCCAGCATTTT
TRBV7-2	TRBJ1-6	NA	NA	CASSLSPSSYNSPLHF	TGTGCCAGCAGCTTAAGCCCCTCCTCCTATAATTCACCCCTCCACTTT
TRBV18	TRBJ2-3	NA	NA	CASSLGSPGGGTDTQYF	TGTGCCAGCTCACTCGGGTCCCCGGGTGGTGGCACAGATACGCAGTATTTT